Listed here are 7 T cell receptor beta chains from one sample, sequenced in a study of blood T cell repertoires in COVID-19. Data came from immunoSEQ multiplex PCR; TCRdb stores just in-frame clones and leaves some out. In the table there are 110,000 to 150,000 clones, 65% to 80% of which are singletons. What was sequenced was peripheral blood. All receptors derive from a man at least 80 years old with acute or convalescent COVID-19.

This chain uses TRBV15 with TRBJ2-5; tentatively, D is TRBD1 (5 bases). Trimming shortened V by 2 bases and J by 4 bases, and 17 bases separated the two germline ends. Germline V gene data show CDR1 as LNHNV and CDR2 as YYDKDF (reference sequence). This CDR3 comprises 16 residues. This CDR3 reads CATSRSQTVITETQYF. In DNA form, the CDR3 reads TGTGCCACCAGCAGATCGCAGACAGTCATCACAGAGACCCAGTACTTC. The complete variable domain, with remaining parts taken from reference TRBV15 and TRBJ2-5, reads DAMVIQNPRYQVTQFGKPVTLSCSQTLNHNVMYWYQQKSSQAPKLLFHYYDKDFNNEADTPDNFQSRRPNTSFCFLDIRSPGLGDTAMYLCATSRSQTVITETQYFGPGTRLLVL.

The chain has TRBV27 and TRBJ1-1; the D gene is possibly TRBD1 (5 bases). Trimming stripped 3 bases from V and 4 bases from J, with 12 bases between. The CDR3 covers 14 residues. Germline lookup yields CDR1 MNHEY and CDR2 SMNVEV (reference sequence). CDR3 DNA: TGTGCCAGCAGTTTGTCAGGGTTTGGCACTGAAGCTTTCTTT. As protein: CASSLSGFGTEAFF.

The V call is TRBV19, the J call TRBJ1-5, with no clear D. CDR3 length equals 12 residues. V was clipped by 5 bases and J by 7 bases, with 9 bases between them. Germline V gene lookup returns CDR1 LNHDA and CDR2 SQIVND (reference sequence). The CDR3 nucleotides are TGTGCCAGTAGTGTATCTCGGCAGCCCCAGCATTTT. Protein sequence: CASSVSRQPQHF.

The chain has TRBV5-4 and TRBJ2-7; the D gene is possibly TRBD1 (7 bases). The CDR3 is 14 amino acids. Trimming stripped 4 bases from V and 7 bases from J, with 18 bases between. Germline-derived CDR1 and CDR2 are SGHNT and YYREEE (reference sequence). The CDR3: CASSREKGAYEQYF. The CDR3 bases are TGTGCCAGCAGCCGGGAGAAGGGGGCTTATGAGCAGTACTTC.

This clone has only one observation. The chain recombines TRBV9 with TRBJ1-3; D may be TRBD1 (5 bases). V gave up 1 base and J gave up 0 bases, with 11 bases separating them. Germline V gene sequence: CDR1 SGDLS, CDR2 YYNGEE. The CDR3 sequence is 16 residues long. The CDR3 coding sequence is TGTGCCAGCAGCGTAACAGGAAGCCCCTCTGGAAACACCATATATTTT. Its protein is CASSVTGSPSGNTIYF.

The V call is TRBV24-1, the J call TRBJ2-3; no clear D. The CDR3 sequence is 15 residues long. Germline V gives CDR1 KGHDR, CDR2 SFDVKD. V lost 0 bases, J lost 4 bases, and 10 bases lay in between. CDR3 DNA: TGTGCCACCAGTGATTTGAGCAATTTTGCAGATACGCAGTATTTT. This encodes CATSDLSNFADTQYF.

The chain couples TRBV29-1 to TRBJ2-1, with a tentative D call TRBD2 (5 bases). The CDR3 is made up of 13 amino acids. The germline gives CDR1 SQVTM, CDR2 ANQGSEA. V lost 3 bases and J 5 bases, leaving 11 bases between the germline ends. CDR3 DNA sequence: TGCAGCGTTGAGGCCTGGGAGAACAATGAGCAGTTCTTC. Protein: CSVEAWENNEQFF.